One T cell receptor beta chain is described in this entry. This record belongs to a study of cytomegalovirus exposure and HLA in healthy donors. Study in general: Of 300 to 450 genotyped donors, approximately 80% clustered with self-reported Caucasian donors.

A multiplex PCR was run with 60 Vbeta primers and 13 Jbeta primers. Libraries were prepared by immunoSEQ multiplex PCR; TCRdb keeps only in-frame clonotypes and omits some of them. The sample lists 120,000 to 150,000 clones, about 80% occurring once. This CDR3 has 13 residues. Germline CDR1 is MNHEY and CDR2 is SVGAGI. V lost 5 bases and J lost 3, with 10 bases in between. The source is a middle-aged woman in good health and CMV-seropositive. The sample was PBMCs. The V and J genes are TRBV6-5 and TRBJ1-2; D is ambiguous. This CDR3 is CASSLTSHYGYTF. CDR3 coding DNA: TGTGCCAGCAGTCTGACATCGCACTATGGCTACACCTTC.